Listed here are 27 T cell receptor beta chains from one sample, sequenced in a study of blood T cell repertoires in COVID-19. TCRdb's copy holds only in-frame clones and misses some; the assay was immunoSEQ multiplex PCR. The table records fewer than 80,000 clones, around nine tenths of them present only once. The sequencing sample was made of peripheral blood. The receptors were gathered from a woman in her forties or fifties with active or convalescent COVID-19.

This chain joins TRBV6-5 and TRBJ2-1, with D possibly being TRBD1 (6 bases). Trimming removed 3 bases from V and 7 bases from J, with 13 bases in between. Germline V CDR1 and CDR2: MNHEY, SVGAGI. The CDR3 contains 14 residues. The CDR3 spells CASSYGGRGNEQFF. CDR3 coding DNA: TGTGCCAGCAGTTATGGGGGAAGGGGGAATGAGCAGTTCTTC.

The chain recombines TRBV5-4 with TRBJ2-7; TRBD1 might be the D (6 bases). CDR3 size: 14 residues. Trimming stripped 0 bases from V and 2 bases from J, with 9 bases between. The germline CDR1 and CDR2 sequences are SGHNT and YYREEE (reference sequence). Written as DNA, the CDR3 is TGTGCCAGCAGCTTGGAACAGGGCCCCTACGAGCAGTACTTC. The encoded protein is CASSLEQGPYEQYF.

The CDR3 nucleotides are TGTGCCAGCAGCCAAGGGACAAACTATGGCTACACCTTC. Translated, it gives CASSQGTNYGYTF. This chain uses TRBV9 with TRBJ1-2, with TRBD1 as a possible D gene (6 bases). Germline V CDR1 and CDR2: SGDLS, YYNGEE. The CDR3 runs to 13 residues. V was clipped by 4 bases and J by 2 bases, with 9 bases between them.

This sequence joins TRBV25-1 and TRBJ2-5; 7 nucleotides line up with TRBD1. V trimming: 3 bases; J trimming: 4 bases; junction bases outside the gene matches: 5. The length of the CDR3 is 14 residues. Germline CDR1 MGHDK, CDR2 SYGVNS. CDR3 protein: CASSDDRVRETQYF. The CDR3 nucleotides are TGTGCCAGCAGTGATGACAGGGTACGAGAGACCCAGTACTTC.

The rearrangement joins TRBV9 to TRBJ2-3; 11 bases agree with TRBD2. The germline V gene encodes CDR1 SGDLS and CDR2 YYNGEE. After removal of 4 bases from V and 1 base from J, the junction contained 5 bases not matched to a gene. This CDR3 has 16 residues. The CDR3 region has the DNA TGTGCCAGCAGCACAATAGCGGGAGGGGGCACAGATACGCAGTATTTT. Residues: CASSTIAGGGTDTQYF.

In its sample, this clone was seen once. The rearrangement links TRBV5-1 to TRBJ2-7; D is perhaps TRBD1 (6 bases). Germline V gene data show CDR1 as SGHRS and CDR2 as YFSETQ. CDR3 length equals 15 residues. V was shortened by 3 bases and J by 2 bases, with 15 bases between the two germline ends. For the CDR3, the DNA is TGCGCCAGCAGCTGGGGACACTTGGGCGCCTACGAGCAGTACTTC. It yields the protein CASSWGHLGAYEQYF.

This chain links TRBV9 with TRBJ1-2; D perhaps matches TRBD1 (6 bases). The CDR3 spans 16 residues. The V gene's germline CDR1 is SGDLS and CDR2 YYNGEE. V lost 3 bases and J 5 bases, leaving 20 bases between the germline ends. The CDR3 nucleotides read TGTGCCAGCAGCGACGGGGGGCCGGGTACGGGGTATGGCTACACCTTC. This encodes CASSDGGPGTGYGYTF.

The chain uses TRBV5-8 and TRBJ2-7, with 8 positions matching TRBD2. V was pared by 3 bases and J by 1 base, with 6 bases of the junction left unmatched. Germline V gene sequence: CDR1 SGHTS, CDR2 YDEGEE. The CDR3 sequence is 15 residues long. The CDR3, as DNA: TGTGCCAGCAGCTCACGAGTAGCGGGATCCTACGAGCAGTACTTC. It yields the protein CASSSRVAGSYEQYF. The whole variable domain, filled in from reference TRBV5-8 and TRBJ2-7, reads EAGVTQSPTHLIKTRGQQATLRCSPISGHTSVYWYQQALGLGLQFLLWYDEGEERNRGNFPPRFSGRQFPNYSSELNVNALELEDSALYLCASSSRVAGSYEQYFGPGTRLTVT.

The chain carries TRBV2 and TRBJ1-1; no clear D. Deletions cut 0 bases from V and 8 bases from J, with 13 bases between. CDR1 and CDR2 (germline): SNHLY, FYNNEI. This CDR3 is 14 amino acids long. The CDR3 region is CASSEAPPPREAFF. The CDR3, as DNA: TGTGCCAGCAGTGAAGCGCCCCCCCCGAGAGAAGCTTTCTTT.

The chain couples TRBV28 to TRBJ1-1, with a weak D call TRBD1 (5 bases). The germline V and J ends were trimmed by 1 base and 0 bases, with 12 bases remaining between them. CDR3 length: 16 residues. CDR1 is MDHEN and CDR2 is SYDVKM in the germline V gene. In DNA, the CDR3 is TGTGCCAGCAGTTTATCCGCAGGGTACATGAACACTGAAGCTTTCTTT. Protein sequence: CASSLSAGYMNTEAFF.

This clone was counted once. The chain joins TRBV5-6 to TRBJ1-2; TRBD1 might be the D (6 bases). Germline assignment: CDR1 SGHDT and CDR2 YYEEEE. This CDR3 is built from 13 residues. Between the trimmed V and J ends, which lost 0 bases and 6 bases, there was a span of 9 bases. The CDR3 bases are TGTGCCAGCAGCTTGGGGCAGGGGCATGGCTACACCTTC. Protein sequence: CASSLGQGHGYTF.

The J gene is TRBJ1-2, the V gene TRBV9, with TRBD1 as a possible D gene (6 bases). V lost 3 bases to trimming and J lost 2 bases, with 14 bases between them. The CDR3 runs 15 residues. CDR1 is SGDLS and CDR2 is YYNGEE in the germline V gene. The CDR3 bases are TGTGCCAGCAGCGCCAAACAGGGTACGAACTATGGCTACACCTTC. This codes for CASSAKQGTNYGYTF.

J is TRBJ2-5 and V is TRBV4-1; 13 positions match TRBD2. Germline loops: CDR1 MGHRA, CDR2 YSYEKL. The J segment lost 2 bases and the V segment lost 7 bases, leaving 13 bases of the junction unmatched. This CDR3 is built from 18 residues. In DNA, the CDR3 is TGCGCCAGCACTGGAAGATCACCGGGACTAGCGGGACAAGAGACCCAGTACTTC. The encoded protein is CASTGRSPGLAGQETQYF.

The J gene is TRBJ1-2, the V gene TRBV5-1; 7 nucleotides match TRBD1. The ends lost 0 bases at V and 2 bases at J; junction bases unmatched: 7. The CDR3 runs 16 residues. Per the germline V gene, CDR1 is SGHRS and CDR2 is YFSETQ. This chain's CDR3 is CASSLGDSGPNYGYTF. Here the CDR3 DNA reads TGCGCCAGCAGCTTGGGGGACAGCGGCCCCAACTATGGCTACACCTTC. Based on the CDR3 plus reference TRBV5-1 and TRBJ1-2, the full variable domain is KAGVTQTPRYLIKTRGQQVTLSCSPISGHRSVSWYQQTPGQGLQFLFEYFSETQRNKGNFPGRFSGRQFSNSRSEMNVSTLELGDSALYLCASSLGDSGPNYGYTFGSGTRLTVV.

The genes are TRBV11-3 and TRBJ2-1; TRBD1 matches at 8 bases. With 9 bases clipped from V and 7 bases from J, the junction kept 8 bases outside the gene matches. Germline CDR1 reads SGHNT; CDR2 reads YENEEA. The CDR3 length is 13 residues. CDR3 sequence (DNA): TGTGCCAGTTCAGGGGGCCTGAGGAATGAGCAGTTCTTC. This gives the protein CASSGGLRNEQFF.

This clone has just one count. This chain joins TRBV7-9 and TRBJ1-2, with 7 bases matching TRBD1. With V trimmed by 6 bases and J by 1 base, 8 bases remained unmatched. The CDR3 covers 15 residues. Germline loops: CDR1 SEHNR, CDR2 FQNEAQ (reference sequence). CDR3 amino acids: CASRGRGQFNYGYTF. Here the CDR3 DNA reads TGTGCCAGCAGGGGTCGGGGACAGTTTAACTATGGCTACACCTTC.

This clone was counted a few times. This CDR3 is CASSPFRDRENNEQFF. The CDR3 coding sequence is TGCGCCAGCAGCCCTTTCCGGGACAGAGAGAACAATGAGCAGTTCTTC. This chain uses TRBV4-1 with TRBJ2-1, with TRBD1 identical over 7 bases. Per germline, CDR1 MGHRA and CDR2 YSYEKL. Losses at the gene ends were 4 bases for V and 5 bases for J; bases not matched to a gene: 11. The CDR3 runs 16 residues.

This chain joins TRBV9 and TRBJ2-1; tentatively, D is TRBD1 (6 bases). The CDR3 covers 16 residues. V was cut by 4 bases and J by 5 bases, with 19 bases left in between. Germline V gene lookup returns CDR1 SGDLS and CDR2 YYNGEE. CDR3 sequence: CASSSQRQALDNEQFF. The CDR3 DNA is TGTGCCAGCAGCTCACAACGACAGGCCCTCGACAATGAGCAGTTCTTC.

The V and J genes are TRBV7-3 and TRBJ1-1, with TRBD1 matching over 8 bases. The CDR3 covers 15 residues. CDR1 is SGHTA, CDR2 FQGTGA, per germline. V was clipped by 5 bases and J by 3 bases; unmatched bases: 8. The CDR3 sequence: CASSRTGNRDTEAFF. Here the CDR3 DNA reads TGTGCCAGCAGCCGGACAGGGAATCGGGACACTGAAGCTTTCTTT.

The chain has TRBV5-1 and TRBJ2-5; tentatively, D is TRBD2 (7 bases). CDR1 SGHRS and CDR2 YFSETQ come from the germline V gene. This CDR3 is 14 amino acids long. Deletions cut 4 bases from V and 4 bases from J, with 14 bases between. CDR3 residues: CASSKGGARETQYF. CDR3 sequence (DNA): TGCGCCAGCAGCAAAGGGGGGGCCCGAGAGACCCAGTACTTC.

This sequence joins TRBV12-5 and TRBJ2-3, with 8 bases fitting TRBD1. Germline V lookup: CDR1 LGHNT, CDR2 FRNRAP. V dropped 6 bases and J dropped 3; count of bases not matched to a gene: 2. CDR3 size: 13 residues. The CDR3 sequence: CASGRQGTDTQYF. CDR3 sequence (DNA): TGTGCTAGTGGGCGACAGGGGACAGATACGCAGTATTTT.

The chain is built from TRBV19 and TRBJ2-7; D might be TRBD1 (5 bases). Trimming left V 3 bases short and J 3 bases short, with 12 bases between. This CDR3 contains 14 residues. Germline V gene data show CDR1 as LNHDA and CDR2 as SQIVND (reference sequence). The CDR3 DNA follows: TGTGCCAGTAGTATCTTGGGGCTGAGCTACGAGCAGTACTTC. Protein sequence: CASSILGLSYEQYF.

This rearrangement joins TRBV5-1 to TRBJ1-2; TRBD1 agrees at 7 bases. Trimming took 4 bases from V and 2 from J; bases not matched to a gene: 11. The germline V gene encodes CDR1 SGHRS and CDR2 YFSETQ. The CDR3 spans 16 residues. The CDR3 is CASSVTTGRINYGYTF. The CDR3 region has the DNA TGCGCCAGCAGCGTAACGACAGGGCGTATAAACTATGGCTACACCTTC. Complete variable domain (other parts from reference TRBV5-1 and TRBJ1-2): KAGVTQTPRYLIKTRGQQVTLSCSPISGHRSVSWYQQTPGQGLQFLFEYFSETQRNKGNFPGRFSGRQFSNSRSEMNVSTLELGDSALYLCASSVTTGRINYGYTFGSGTRLTVV.

The V call is TRBV6-5, the J call TRBJ2-7, with a possible D match to TRBD1 (5 bases). Looked up from germline, CDR1 is MNHEY and CDR2 is SVGAGI. The V end lost 2 bases, the J end lost 2 bases, and 10 bases lay between the germline ends. The length of the CDR3 is 14 residues. The CDR3 DNA is TGTGCCAGCAGTTACCGCCAGGGTCCCTACGAGCAGTACTTC. Its protein is CASSYRQGPYEQYF.

This clone was counted a few times. This chain uses TRBV27 with TRBJ2-7, with D perhaps TRBD2 (5 bases). V lost 5 bases and J 2 bases, leaving 13 bases between the germline ends. The CDR3 is 14 residues long. Germline CDR1 reads MNHEY; CDR2 reads SMNVEV (reference sequence). CDR3 region: CASSPWERPYEQYF. CDR3 nucleotide sequence: TGTGCCAGCAGTCCGTGGGAGCGTCCCTACGAGCAGTACTTC.

This clone was picked up one time. The chain has TRBV20-1 and TRBJ2-7; 8 bases are a match to TRBD1. Germline CDR1 reads DFQATT; CDR2 reads SNEGSKA (reference sequence). The CDR3 spans 11 residues. Germline trimming cut 5 bases from V and 6 bases from J; bases unmatched to any gene: 3. The CDR3, as DNA: TGCAGTGCTTTAGACAGGGGCGAGCAGTACTTC. Its protein product is CSALDRGEQYF.

The rearrangement joins TRBV10-3 to TRBJ2-2; perhaps TRBD2 as D (6 bases). Germline CDR1 ENHRY, CDR2 SYGVKD. This CDR3 is 13 amino acids long. V was cut by 8 bases and J by 0 bases, with 7 bases left in between. CDR3 in amino acids: CAIGGTNTGELFF. Here the CDR3 DNA reads TGTGCCATCGGGGGGACGAACACCGGGGAGCTGTTTTTT.